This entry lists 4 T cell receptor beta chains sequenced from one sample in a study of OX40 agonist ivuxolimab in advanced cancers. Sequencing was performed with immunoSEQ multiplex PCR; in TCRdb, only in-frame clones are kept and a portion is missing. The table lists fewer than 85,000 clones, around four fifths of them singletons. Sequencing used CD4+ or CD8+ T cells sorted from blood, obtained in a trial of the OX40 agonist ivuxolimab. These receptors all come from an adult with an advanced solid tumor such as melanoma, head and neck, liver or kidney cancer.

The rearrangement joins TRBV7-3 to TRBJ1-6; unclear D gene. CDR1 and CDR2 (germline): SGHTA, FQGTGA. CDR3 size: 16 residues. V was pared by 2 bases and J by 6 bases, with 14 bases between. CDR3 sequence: CASSLEGVGGNSPLHF. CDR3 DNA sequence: TGTGCCAGCAGCTTAGAGGGCGTGGGAGGTAATTCACCCCTCCACTTT. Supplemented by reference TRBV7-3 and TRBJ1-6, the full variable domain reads GAGVSQTPSNKVTEKGKYVELRCDPISGHTALYWYRQSLGQGPEFLIYFQGTGAADDSGLPNDRFFAVRPEGSVSTLKIQRTERGDSAVYLCASSLEGVGGNSPLHFGNGTRLTVT.

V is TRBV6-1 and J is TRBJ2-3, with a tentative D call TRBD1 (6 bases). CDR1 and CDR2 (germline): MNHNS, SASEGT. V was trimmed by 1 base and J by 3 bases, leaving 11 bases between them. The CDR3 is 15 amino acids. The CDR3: CASSEGGLGTDTQYF. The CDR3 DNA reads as TGTGCCAGCAGTGAAGGGGGGCTGGGGACAGATACGCAGTATTTT.

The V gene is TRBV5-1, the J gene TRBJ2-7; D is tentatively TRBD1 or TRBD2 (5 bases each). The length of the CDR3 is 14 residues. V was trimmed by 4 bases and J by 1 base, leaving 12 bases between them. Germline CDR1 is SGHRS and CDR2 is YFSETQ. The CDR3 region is CASSVGTQSYEQYF. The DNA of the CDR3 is TGCGCCAGCAGCGTGGGGACCCAATCCTACGAGCAGTACTTC.

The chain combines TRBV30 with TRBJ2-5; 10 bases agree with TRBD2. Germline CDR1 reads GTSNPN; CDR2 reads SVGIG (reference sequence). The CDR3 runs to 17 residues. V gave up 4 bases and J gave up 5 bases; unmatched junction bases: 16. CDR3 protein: CAWTLNASGGRGETQYF. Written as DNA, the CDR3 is TGTGCCTGGACCCTGAATGCTAGCGGGGGACGGGGTGAGACCCAGTACTTC. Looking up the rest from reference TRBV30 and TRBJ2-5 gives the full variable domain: SQTIHQWPATLVQPVGSPLSLECTVEGTSNPNLYWYRQAAGRGLQLLFYSVGIGQISSEVPQNLSASRPQDRQFILSSKKLLLSDSGFYLCAWTLNASGGRGETQYFGPGTRLLVL.